This T cell receptor (beta chain) originates from a study of cytomegalovirus exposure and HLA in healthy donors. Findings and limits, study-wide: Being productive about 87% or about 30% of the time was typical of most TCR beta V segments in an earlier analysis. The study assumed roughly uniform donor sequencing depth for presence/absence analyses.

13 Jbeta primers and 60 Vbeta primers were used for the PCR. Produced via immunoSEQ multiplex PCR; TCRdb's table is partial and in-frame only. This table has around 100,000 clones, 75% to 85% appearing once. Note on this clone: Its antigen is unidentified.

The CDR3 spans 12 residues. Looked up from germline, CDR1 is MDHEN and CDR2 is SYDVKM. Trimming took 6 bases from V and 1 from J, leaving 6 bases between them. V gene TRBV28 combines with J gene TRBJ1-1; no firm D call. This receptor was obtained from a woman aged 18 to 35 in good health and CMV-seropositive. Sequencing used PBMCs. DNA for the CDR3: TGTGCCAGCAGGACAAGGAACACTGAAGCTTTCTTT. Protein product: CASRTRNTEAFF.